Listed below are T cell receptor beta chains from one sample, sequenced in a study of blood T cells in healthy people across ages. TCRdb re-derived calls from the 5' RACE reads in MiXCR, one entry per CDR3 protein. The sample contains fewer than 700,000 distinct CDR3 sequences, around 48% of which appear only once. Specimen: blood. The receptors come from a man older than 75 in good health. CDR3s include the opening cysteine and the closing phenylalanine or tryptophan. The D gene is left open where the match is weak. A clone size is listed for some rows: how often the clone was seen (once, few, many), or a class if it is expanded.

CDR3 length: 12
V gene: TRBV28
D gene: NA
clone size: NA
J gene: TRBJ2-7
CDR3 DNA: TGTGCCAGCAGTCAGACAGTTGGCGAGCAGTACTTC
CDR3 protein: CASSQTVGEQYF

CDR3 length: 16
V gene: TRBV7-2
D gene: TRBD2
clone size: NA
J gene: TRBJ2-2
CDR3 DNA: TGTGCCAGCAGCCCCGGGACTAGCGGGTACACCGGGGAGCTGTTTTTT
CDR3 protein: CASSPGTSGYTGELFF

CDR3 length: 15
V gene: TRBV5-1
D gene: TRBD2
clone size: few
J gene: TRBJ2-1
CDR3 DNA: TGCGCCAGCAGCCCTTCTCGGGGGGCCTACAATGAGCAGTTCTTC
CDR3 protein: CASSPSRGAYNEQFF

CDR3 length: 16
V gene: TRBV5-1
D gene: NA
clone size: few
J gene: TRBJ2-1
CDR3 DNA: TGCGCCAGCAGCTTGGGAAACAGGGTTAGTCACAATGAGCAGTTCTTC
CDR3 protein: CASSLGNRVSHNEQFF

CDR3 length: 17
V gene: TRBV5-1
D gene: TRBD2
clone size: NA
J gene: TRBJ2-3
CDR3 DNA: TGCGCCAGCAGCTTCGGGAGCGGGGACGGTGGCACAGATACGCAGTATTTT
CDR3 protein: CASSFGSGDGGTDTQYF

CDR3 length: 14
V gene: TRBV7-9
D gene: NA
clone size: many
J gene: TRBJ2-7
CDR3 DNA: TGTGCCAGCAGCTTAGGGAGGGGTTCCTACGAGCAGTACTTC
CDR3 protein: CASSLGRGSYEQYF

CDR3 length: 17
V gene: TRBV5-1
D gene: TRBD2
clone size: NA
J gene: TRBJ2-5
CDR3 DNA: TGCGCCAGCAGCCTAGGAAGACTAGCGGGGGCCGAAGAGACCCAGTACTTC
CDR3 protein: CASSLGRLAGAEETQYF

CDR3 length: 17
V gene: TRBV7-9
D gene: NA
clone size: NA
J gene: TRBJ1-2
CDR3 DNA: TGTGCCAGCAGCTTAGGCTCGGCGGGACAAACAGCTTATGGCTACACCTTC
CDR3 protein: CASSLGSAGQTAYGYTF

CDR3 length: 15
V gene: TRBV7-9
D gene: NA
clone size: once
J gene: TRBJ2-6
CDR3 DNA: TGTGCCAGCGGAGAAGGGCCCGATGGGGCCAGCGTCCTGACTTTC
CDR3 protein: CASGEGPDGASVLTF

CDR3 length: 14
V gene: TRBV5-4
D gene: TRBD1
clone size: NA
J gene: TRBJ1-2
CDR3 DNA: TGTGCCAGCAGCTTGGAGACAGGGATTTATGGCTACACCTTC
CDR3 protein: CASSLETGIYGYTF

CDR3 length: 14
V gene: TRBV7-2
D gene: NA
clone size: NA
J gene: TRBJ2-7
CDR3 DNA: TGTGCCAGCAGCGCGACCGTCCAGGGTTACGAGCAGTACTTC
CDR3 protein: CASSATVQGYEQYF

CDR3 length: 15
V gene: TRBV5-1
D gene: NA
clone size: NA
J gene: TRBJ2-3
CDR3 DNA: TGCGCCAACAGAGACGGACGGGCTAGCACAGATACGCAGTATTTT
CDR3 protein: CANRDGRASTDTQYF

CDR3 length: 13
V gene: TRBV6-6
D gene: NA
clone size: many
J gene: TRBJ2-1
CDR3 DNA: TGTGCCAGCAGGGAGCAGTCCTACAATGAGCAGTTCTTC
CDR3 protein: CASREQSYNEQFF

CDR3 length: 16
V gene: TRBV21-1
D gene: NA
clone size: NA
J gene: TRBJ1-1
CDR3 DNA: TGTGCCAGCAGCAAAGGGAACAGCCAAATGAACACTGAAGCTTTCTTT
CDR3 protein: CASSKGNSQMNTEAFF

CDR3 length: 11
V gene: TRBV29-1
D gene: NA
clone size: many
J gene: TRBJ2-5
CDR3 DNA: TGCAGCGTTGCTCCGTGGGAGACCCAGTACTTC
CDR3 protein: CSVAPWETQYF

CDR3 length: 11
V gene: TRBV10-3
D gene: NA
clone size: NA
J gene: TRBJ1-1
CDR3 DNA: TGTGCCATCTCGCGGGACACTGAAGCTTTCTTT
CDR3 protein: CAISRDTEAFF

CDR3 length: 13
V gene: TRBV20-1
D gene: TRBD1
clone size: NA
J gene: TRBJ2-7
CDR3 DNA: TGCAGTGCTAGAGGGGACAGGTACTACGAGCAGTACTTC
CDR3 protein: CSARGDRYYEQYF

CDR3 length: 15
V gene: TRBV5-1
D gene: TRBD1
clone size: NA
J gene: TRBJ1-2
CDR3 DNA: TGCGCCTGCAGCTTGTATGACAGGGGGTATAATGGCTACACCTTC
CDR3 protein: CACSLYDRGYNGYTF